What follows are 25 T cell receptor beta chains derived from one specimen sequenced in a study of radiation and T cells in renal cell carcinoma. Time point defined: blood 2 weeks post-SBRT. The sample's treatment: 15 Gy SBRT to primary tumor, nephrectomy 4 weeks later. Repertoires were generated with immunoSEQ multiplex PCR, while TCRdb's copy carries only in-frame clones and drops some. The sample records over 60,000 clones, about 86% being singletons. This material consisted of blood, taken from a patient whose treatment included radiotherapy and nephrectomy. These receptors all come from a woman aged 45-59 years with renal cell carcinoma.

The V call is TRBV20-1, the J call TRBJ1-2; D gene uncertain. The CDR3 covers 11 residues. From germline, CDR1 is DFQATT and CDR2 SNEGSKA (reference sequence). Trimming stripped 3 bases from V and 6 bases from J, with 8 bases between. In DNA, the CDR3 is TGCAGTGCTAGCAATGGAGATGGCTACACCTTC. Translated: CSASNGDGYTF.

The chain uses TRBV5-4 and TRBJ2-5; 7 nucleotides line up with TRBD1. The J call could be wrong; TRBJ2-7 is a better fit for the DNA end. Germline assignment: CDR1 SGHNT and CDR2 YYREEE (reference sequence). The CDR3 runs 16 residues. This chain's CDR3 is CASSQSLDRAGYEQYF. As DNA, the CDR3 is TGTGCCAGCAGCCAGTCGCTCGACAGGGCGGGCTACGAGCAGTACTTC.

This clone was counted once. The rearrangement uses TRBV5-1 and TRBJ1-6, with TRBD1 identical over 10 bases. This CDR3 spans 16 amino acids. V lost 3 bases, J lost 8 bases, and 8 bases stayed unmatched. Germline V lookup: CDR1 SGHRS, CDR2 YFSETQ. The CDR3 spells CASSWGQGSGDSPLHF. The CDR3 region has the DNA TGCGCCAGCAGCTGGGGACAGGGGAGTGGGGATTCACCCCTCCACTTT. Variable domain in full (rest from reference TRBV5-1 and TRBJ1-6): KAGVTQTPRYLIKTRGQQVTLSCSPISGHRSVSWYQQTPGQGLQFLFEYFSETQRNKGNFPGRFSGRQFSNSRSEMNVSTLELGDSALYLCASSWGQGSGDSPLHFGNGTRLTVT.

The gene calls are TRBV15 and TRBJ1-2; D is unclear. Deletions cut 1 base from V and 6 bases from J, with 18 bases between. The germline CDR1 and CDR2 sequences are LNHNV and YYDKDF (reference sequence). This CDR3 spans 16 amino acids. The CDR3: CATSRGENPPTNGYTF. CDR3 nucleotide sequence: TGTGCCACCAGCAGAGGGGAGAATCCCCCAACTAATGGCTACACCTTC.

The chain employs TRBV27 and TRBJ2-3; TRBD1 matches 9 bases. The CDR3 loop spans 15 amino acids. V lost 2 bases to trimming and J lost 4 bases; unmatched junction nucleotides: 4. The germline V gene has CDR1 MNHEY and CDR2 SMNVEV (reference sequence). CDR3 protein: CASSLPRTGADTQYF. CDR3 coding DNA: TGTGCCAGCAGTTTACCCCGGACAGGGGCAGATACGCAGTATTTT.

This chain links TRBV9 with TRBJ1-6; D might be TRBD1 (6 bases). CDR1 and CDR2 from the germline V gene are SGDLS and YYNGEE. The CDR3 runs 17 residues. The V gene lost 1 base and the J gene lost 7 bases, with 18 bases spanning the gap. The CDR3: CASSVLAPSGQNSPLHF. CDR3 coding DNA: TGTGCCAGCAGCGTATTAGCCCCTAGCGGACAGAATTCACCCCTCCACTTT.

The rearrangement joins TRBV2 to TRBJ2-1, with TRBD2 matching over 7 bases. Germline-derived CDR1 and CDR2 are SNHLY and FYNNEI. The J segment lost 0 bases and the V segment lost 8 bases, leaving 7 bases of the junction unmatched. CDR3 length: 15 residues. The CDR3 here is CASRLGGSSYNEQFF. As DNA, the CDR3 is TGTGCCAGCCGACTCGGGGGGAGCTCCTACAATGAGCAGTTCTTC.

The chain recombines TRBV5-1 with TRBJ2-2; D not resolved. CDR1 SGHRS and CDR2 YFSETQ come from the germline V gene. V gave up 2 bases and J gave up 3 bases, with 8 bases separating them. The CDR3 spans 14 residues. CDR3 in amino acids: CASSFSLDTGELFF. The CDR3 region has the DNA TGCGCCAGCAGCTTTTCCCTTGACACCGGGGAGCTGTTTTTT. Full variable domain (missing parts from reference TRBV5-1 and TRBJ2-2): KAGVTQTPRYLIKTRGQQVTLSCSPISGHRSVSWYQQTPGQGLQFLFEYFSETQRNKGNFPGRFSGRQFSNSRSEMNVSTLELGDSALYLCASSFSLDTGELFFGEGSRLTVL.

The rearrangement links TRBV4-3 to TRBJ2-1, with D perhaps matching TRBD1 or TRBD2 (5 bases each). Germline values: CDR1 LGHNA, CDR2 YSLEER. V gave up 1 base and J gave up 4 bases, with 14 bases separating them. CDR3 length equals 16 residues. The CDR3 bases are TGCGCCAGCAGCCAAGGGCCCGGGACCCAATACAATGAGCAGTTCTTC. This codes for CASSQGPGTQYNEQFF.

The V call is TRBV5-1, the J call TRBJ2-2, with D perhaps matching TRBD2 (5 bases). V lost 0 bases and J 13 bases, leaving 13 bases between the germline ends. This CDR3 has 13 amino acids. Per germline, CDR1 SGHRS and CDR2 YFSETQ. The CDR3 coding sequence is TGCGCCAGCAGCTTGGAGGGAGCCGCCGGGCTGTTTTTT. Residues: CASSLEGAAGLFF.

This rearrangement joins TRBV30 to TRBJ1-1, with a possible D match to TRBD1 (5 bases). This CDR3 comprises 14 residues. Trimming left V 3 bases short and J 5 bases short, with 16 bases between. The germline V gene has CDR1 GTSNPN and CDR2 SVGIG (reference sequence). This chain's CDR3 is CAWRSGQGTTEAFF. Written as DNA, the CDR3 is TGTGCCTGGAGAAGTGGTCAGGGTACAACTGAAGCTTTCTTT.

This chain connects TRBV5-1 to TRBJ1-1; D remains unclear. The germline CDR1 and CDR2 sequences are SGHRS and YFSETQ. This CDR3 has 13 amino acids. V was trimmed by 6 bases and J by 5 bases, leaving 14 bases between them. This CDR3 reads CASTINSGTEAFF. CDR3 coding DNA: TGCGCCAGCACCATCAATTCGGGGACTGAAGCTTTCTTT.

CDR3 region: CSVGEGVSTDTQYF. The CDR3, as DNA: TGCAGCGTTGGTGAAGGGGTAAGCACAGATACGCAGTATTTT. This rearrangement joins TRBV29-1 to TRBJ2-3; TRBD1 is a possible D gene (5 bases). The CDR3 is 14 residues long. The V gene lost 4 bases and the J gene lost 0 bases, with 11 bases spanning the gap. Germline lookup yields CDR1 SQVTM and CDR2 ANQGSEA.

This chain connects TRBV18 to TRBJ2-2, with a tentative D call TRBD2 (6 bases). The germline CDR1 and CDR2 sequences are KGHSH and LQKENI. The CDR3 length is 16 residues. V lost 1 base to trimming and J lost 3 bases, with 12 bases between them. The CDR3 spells CASSPRPGDHTGELFF. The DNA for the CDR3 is TGTGCCAGCTCACCACGCCCGGGAGACCACACCGGGGAGCTGTTTTTT.

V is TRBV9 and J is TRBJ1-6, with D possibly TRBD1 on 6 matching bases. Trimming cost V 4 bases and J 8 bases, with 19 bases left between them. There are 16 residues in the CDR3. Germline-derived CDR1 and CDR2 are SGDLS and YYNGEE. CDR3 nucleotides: TGTGCCAGCAGCCCCCTGATCGGGACAACTGATTCACCCCTCCACTTT. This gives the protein CASSPLIGTTDSPLHF. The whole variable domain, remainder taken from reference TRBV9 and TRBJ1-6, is DSGVTQTPKHLITATGQRVTLRCSPRSGDLSVYWYQQSLDQGLQFLIQYYNGEERAKGNILERFSAQQFPDLHSELNLSSLELGDSALYFCASSPLIGTTDSPLHFGNGTRLTVT.

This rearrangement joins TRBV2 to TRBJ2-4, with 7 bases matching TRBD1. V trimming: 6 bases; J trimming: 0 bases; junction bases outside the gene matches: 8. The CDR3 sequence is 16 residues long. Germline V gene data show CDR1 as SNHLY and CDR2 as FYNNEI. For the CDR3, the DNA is TGTGCCAGCAGGGGAATCTGGGACAGAGCCAAAAACATTCAGTACTTC. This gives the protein CASRGIWDRAKNIQYF.

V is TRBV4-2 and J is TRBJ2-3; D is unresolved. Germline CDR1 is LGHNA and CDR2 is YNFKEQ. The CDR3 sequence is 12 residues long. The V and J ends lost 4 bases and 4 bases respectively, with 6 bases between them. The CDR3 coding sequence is TGTGCCAGCAGCCCCCCCGCAGATACGCAGTATTTT. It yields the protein CASSPPADTQYF.

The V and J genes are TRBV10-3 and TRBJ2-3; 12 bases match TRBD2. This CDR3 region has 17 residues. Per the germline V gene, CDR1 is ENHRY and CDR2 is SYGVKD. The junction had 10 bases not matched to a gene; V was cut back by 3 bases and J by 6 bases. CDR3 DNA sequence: TGTGCCATCAGTGAACCACTAGCGGGGGGCCTGGGGGATACGCAGTATTTT. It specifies CAISEPLAGGLGDTQYF.

In nucleotides, the CDR3 is TGTGCCAGTAGTCGGGCAGGACCCCAGGTTGAGCAGTACTTC. Its protein is CASSRAGPQVEQYF. The gene calls are TRBV19 and TRBJ2-7; no reliable D call. The CDR3 runs to 14 residues. CDR1 and CDR2 (germline): LNHDA, SQIVND (reference sequence). Trimming removed 5 bases from V and 7 bases from J, with 18 bases in between.

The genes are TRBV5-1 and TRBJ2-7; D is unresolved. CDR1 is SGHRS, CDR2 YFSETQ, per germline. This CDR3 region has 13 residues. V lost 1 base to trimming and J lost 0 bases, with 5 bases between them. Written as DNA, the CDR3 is TGCGCCAGCAGCTTGACCTTCTCCTACGAGCAGTACTTC. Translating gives CASSLTFSYEQYF.

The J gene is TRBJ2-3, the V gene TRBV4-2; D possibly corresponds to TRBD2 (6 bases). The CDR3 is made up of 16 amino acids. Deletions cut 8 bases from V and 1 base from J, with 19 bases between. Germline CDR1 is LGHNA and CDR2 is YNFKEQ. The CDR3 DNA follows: TGTGCCAGCGGTCGGAAGGAGGGAGGCCGCACAGATACGCAGTATTTT. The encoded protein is CASGRKEGGRTDTQYF.

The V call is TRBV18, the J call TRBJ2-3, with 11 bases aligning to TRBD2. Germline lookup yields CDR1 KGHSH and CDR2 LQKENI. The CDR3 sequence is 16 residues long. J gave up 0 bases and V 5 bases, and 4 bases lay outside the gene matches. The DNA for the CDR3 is TGTGCCAGCTCAGCTGGGACTAGCGGAAGCACAGATACGCAGTATTTT. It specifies CASSAGTSGSTDTQYF. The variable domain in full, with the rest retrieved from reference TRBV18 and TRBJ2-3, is NAGVMQNPRHLVRRRGQEARLRCSPMKGHSHVYWYRQLPEEGLKFMVYLQKENIIDESGMPKERFSAEFPKEGPSILRIQQVVRGDSAAYFCASSAGTSGSTDTQYFGPGTRLTVL.

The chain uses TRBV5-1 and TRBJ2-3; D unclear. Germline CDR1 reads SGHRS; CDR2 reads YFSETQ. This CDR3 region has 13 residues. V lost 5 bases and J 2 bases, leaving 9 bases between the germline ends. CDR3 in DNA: TGCGCCAGCAGATATGAGACCACAGATACGCAGTATTTT. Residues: CASRYETTDTQYF.

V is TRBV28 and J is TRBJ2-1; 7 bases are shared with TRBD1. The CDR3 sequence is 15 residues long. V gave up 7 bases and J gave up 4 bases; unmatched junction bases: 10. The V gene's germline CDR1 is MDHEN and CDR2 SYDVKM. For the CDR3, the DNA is TGTGCCAGCACCCCATGGGGGACAGTATACAATGAGCAGTTCTTC. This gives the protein CASTPWGTVYNEQFF.

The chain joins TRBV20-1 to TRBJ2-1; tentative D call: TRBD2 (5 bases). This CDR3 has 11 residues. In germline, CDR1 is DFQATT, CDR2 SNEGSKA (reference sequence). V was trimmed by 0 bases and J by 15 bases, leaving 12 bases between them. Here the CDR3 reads CSARDKRESFF. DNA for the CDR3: TGCAGTGCTAGAGATAAGAGGGAGTCGTTCTTC.